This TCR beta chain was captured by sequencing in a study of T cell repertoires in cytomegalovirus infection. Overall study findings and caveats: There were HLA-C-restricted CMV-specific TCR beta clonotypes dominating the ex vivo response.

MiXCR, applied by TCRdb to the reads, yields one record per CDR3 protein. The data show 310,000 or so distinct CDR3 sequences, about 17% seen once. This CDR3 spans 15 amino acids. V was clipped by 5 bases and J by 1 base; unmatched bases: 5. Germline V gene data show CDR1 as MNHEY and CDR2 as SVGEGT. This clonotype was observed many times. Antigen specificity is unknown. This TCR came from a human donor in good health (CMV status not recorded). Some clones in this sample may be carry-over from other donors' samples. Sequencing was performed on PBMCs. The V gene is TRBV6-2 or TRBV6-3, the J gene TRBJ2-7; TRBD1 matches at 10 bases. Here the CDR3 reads CASSLSGQGSYEQYF. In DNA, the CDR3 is TGTGCCAGCAGTCTATCGGGACAGGGGTCCTACGAGCAGTACTTC.